The 27 T cell receptor beta chains below come from one sample, sequenced in a study of CD8+ T cells in alopecia areata. Sequencing relied on a cDNA template that was reverse transcribed from extracted RNA. Sequencing was performed with immunoSEQ multiplex PCR; in TCRdb, only in-frame clones are kept and a portion is missing. The sample shows 37,000 or so clones, under 65% of them seen only once. For roughly 5 of the biomarker-study patients, the CD4+ cells were further sorted so as to obtain CD25+CD127- cells. Sequences were obtained from CD4+ Tregs sorted from blood. All receptors derive from a human donor with alopecia areata.

V and J are TRBV29-1 and TRBJ2-7; D is possibly TRBD1 or TRBD2 (6 bases each). The CDR3 runs to 13 residues. Trimming took off 4 bases at V and 6 bases at J, with 16 bases between the two ends. Germline V gene lookup returns CDR1 SQVTM and CDR2 ANQGSEA. The CDR3 spells CSVVSGAGSEQYF. In nucleotides, the CDR3 is TGCAGCGTTGTATCGGGGGCAGGGAGCGAGCAGTACTTC.

This chain joins TRBV18 and TRBJ1-5, with a weak D call TRBD1 (5 bases). The length of the CDR3 is 17 residues. The germline gives CDR1 KGHSH, CDR2 LQKENI. V lost 6 bases and J lost 1, with 19 bases in between. The CDR3 DNA follows: TGTGCCAGCTCCTCCCGGACACATACCCGGAGCAATCAGCCCCAGCATTTT. Its protein product is CASSSRTHTRSNQPQHF.

The J gene is TRBJ1-6, the V gene TRBV5-1, with D unresolved. The V gene's germline CDR1 is SGHRS and CDR2 YFSETQ. V lost 4 bases to trimming and J lost 0 bases, with 8 bases between them. The length of the CDR3 is 15 residues. CDR3 in amino acids: CASSDLDSYNSPLHF. The CDR3 DNA reads TGCGCCAGCAGCGACCTTGACTCCTATAATTCACCCCTCCACTTT. Drawing the rest from reference TRBV5-1 and TRBJ1-6, the complete variable domain is KAGVTQTPRYLIKTRGQQVTLSCSPISGHRSVSWYQQTPGQGLQFLFEYFSETQRNKGNFPGRFSGRQFSNSRSEMNVSTLELGDSALYLCASSDLDSYNSPLHFGNGTRLTVT.

This clone was detected only once. The rearrangement uses TRBV7-6 and TRBJ2-1; D remains ambiguous. This CDR3 has 15 residues. Trimming stripped 5 bases from V and 3 bases from J, with 14 bases between. Per the germline V gene, CDR1 is SGHVS and CDR2 is FNYEAQ. The CDR3 region is CASSPDVQVYNEQFF. CDR3 nucleotide sequence: TGTGCCAGCAGCCCCGACGTCCAGGTCTACAATGAGCAGTTCTTC.

The rearrangement joins TRBV30 to TRBJ1-2; the match to TRBD1 covers 9 bases. This CDR3 comprises 15 residues. J gave up 7 bases and V 2 bases, and 11 bases lay outside the gene matches. Germline V gene lookup returns CDR1 GTSNPN and CDR2 SVGIG (reference sequence). The CDR3 DNA follows: TGTGCCTGGAGTCCCCGGGACAGGGTGCATAGTGGCTACACCTTC. Translated, it gives CAWSPRDRVHSGYTF.

A word on this clone: Other DNA sequences in this specimen translate into the identical CDR3. This chain uses TRBV9 with TRBJ2-1; 9 bases are shared with TRBD2. After removal of 0 bases from V and 3 bases from J, the junction contained 1 base not matched to a gene. Germline V lookup: CDR1 SGDLS, CDR2 YYNGEE. This CDR3 has 15 amino acids. CDR3 in amino acids: CASSVELAGYNEQFF. The DNA of the CDR3 is TGTGCCAGCAGCGTAGAACTAGCGGGCTACAATGAGCAGTTCTTC.

The chain is built from TRBV19 and TRBJ1-1, with 9 bases fitting TRBD1. The ends lost 6 bases at V and 0 bases at J; junction bases unmatched: 2. The germline gives CDR1 LNHDA, CDR2 SQIVND (reference sequence). CDR3 size: 14 residues. The CDR3: CASRGTGMNTEAFF. The DNA for the CDR3 is TGTGCCAGTAGGGGGACAGGGATGAACACTGAAGCTTTCTTT.

The gene calls are TRBV7-2 and TRBJ2-3; D gene uncertain. V dropped 1 base and J dropped 1 base, with 6 bases sitting between them. Germline lookup yields CDR1 SGHTA and CDR2 FQGNSA. CDR3 length equals 14 residues. The CDR3 spells CASSLVMGTDTQYF. The DNA of the CDR3 is TGTGCCAGCAGCTTAGTTATGGGCACAGATACGCAGTATTTT.

J is TRBJ1-6 and V is TRBV11-1, with D uncertain. V lost 3 bases, J lost 7 bases, and 7 bases lay in between. This CDR3 is built from 13 residues. Germline V gives CDR1 SGHAT, CDR2 FQDESV (reference sequence). The CDR3 DNA is TGTGCCAGCAGCTTCTCCCGGAATTCACCCCTCCACTTT. Its translation is CASSFSRNSPLHF.

This clone rates as medium-sized (0.01 to 0.1%). The CDR3 protein is CASSLEGAHGYTF. The CDR3 nucleotides are TGTGCCAGCAGCTTAGAGGGGGCCCATGGCTACACCTTC. The rearrangement links TRBV7-9 to TRBJ1-2; 7 bases align to TRBD1. Germline V lookup: CDR1 SEHNR, CDR2 FQNEAQ (reference sequence). CDR3 length: 13 residues. V shed 1 base, J shed 6 bases, and the junction held 2 bases outside the gene matches. Full variable domain (rest looked up from reference TRBV7-9 and TRBJ1-2): DTGVSQNPRHKITKRGQNVTFRCDPISEHNRLYWYRQTLGQGPEFLTYFQNEAQLEKSRLLSDRFSAERPKGSFSTLEIQRTEQGDSAMYLCASSLEGAHGYTFGSGTRLTVV.

The chain recombines TRBV4-1 with TRBJ2-2; tentative D call: TRBD2 (5 bases). The CDR3 runs to 16 residues. Germline V gives CDR1 MGHRA, CDR2 YSYEKL. The V end lost 2 bases, the J end lost 5 bases, and 15 bases lay between the germline ends. The CDR3 loop reads CASSQLDLVSTGELFF. The CDR3 DNA follows: TGCGCCAGCAGCCAATTGGACTTAGTTTCGACCGGGGAGCTGTTTTTT.

The J gene is TRBJ2-5, the V gene TRBV9; D unclear. V lost 0 bases, J lost 4 bases, and 4 bases lay in between. The CDR3 length is 12 residues. Germline V CDR1 and CDR2: SGDLS, YYNGEE. This chain's CDR3 is CASSVEPETQYF. The CDR3 nucleotides read TGTGCCAGCAGCGTAGAGCCAGAGACCCAGTACTTC. The complete variable domain, with remaining parts taken from reference TRBV9 and TRBJ2-5, reads DSGVTQTPKHLITATGQRVTLRCSPRSGDLSVYWYQQSLDQGLQFLIQYYNGEERAKGNILERFSAQQFPDLHSELNLSSLELGDSALYFCASSVEPETQYFGPGTRLLVL.

The chain has TRBV13 and TRBJ2-3; D may be TRBD1 or TRBD2 (6 bases each). V shed 6 bases and J shed 0 bases, with 13 bases lying between them. This CDR3 comprises 15 residues. Germline loops: CDR1 PRHDT, CDR2 FYEKMQ (reference sequence). CDR3 DNA: TGTGCCAGCAGGATCCTAGGGGGGAGCACAGATACGCAGTATTTT. This translates into CASRILGGSTDTQYF. Using reference TRBV13 and TRBJ2-3 for the parts outside the CDR3, the full variable domain is AAGVIQSPRHLIKEKRETATLKCYPIPRHDTVYWYQQGPGQDPQFLISFYEKMQSDKGSIPDRFSAQQFSDYHSELNMSSLELGDSALYFCASRILGGSTDTQYFGPGTRLTVL.

The chain carries TRBV6-5 and TRBJ2-1, with 7 bases lining up with TRBD1. Germline CDR1 is MNHEY and CDR2 is SVGAGI. This CDR3 has 15 residues. Losses at the gene ends were 4 bases for V and 6 bases for J; bases not matched to a gene: 9. The CDR3 spells CASSSLFGQVNEQFF. The CDR3 DNA is TGTGCCAGCAGTTCCCTCTTTGGACAGGTCAATGAGCAGTTCTTC.

The rearrangement links TRBV28 to TRBJ2-3; possible D gene TRBD2, 6 bases. This CDR3 has 15 amino acids. The ends were cut back, 6 bases at V and 6 bases at J, with 19 bases in the middle. Germline loops: CDR1 MDHEN, CDR2 SYDVKM. CDR3 amino acids: CASSPRGAGTDTQYF. The CDR3 bases are TGTGCCAGCAGCCCGCGAGGGGCGGGGACCGATACGCAGTATTTT.

This CDR3 is CASSRAQGTSGNTIYF. DNA for the CDR3: TGTGCCAGCTCACGAGCACAGGGGACCTCTGGAAACACCATATATTTT. The rearrangement links TRBV18 to TRBJ1-3, with 7 bases that match TRBD1. V was pared by 4 bases and J by 0 bases, with 6 bases of the junction left unmatched. The CDR3 covers 16 residues. Looked up from germline, CDR1 is KGHSH and CDR2 is LQKENI. The full variable domain, rest sourced from reference TRBV18 and TRBJ1-3, is NAGVMQNPRHLVRRRGQEARLRCSPMKGHSHVYWYRQLPEEGLKFMVYLQKENIIDESGMPKERFSAEFPKEGPSILRIQQVVRGDSAAYFCASSRAQGTSGNTIYFGEGSWLTVV.

The chain uses TRBV2 and TRBJ1-2; a possible D gene is TRBD1 (5 bases). The germline CDR1 and CDR2 sequences are SNHLY and FYNNEI. The CDR3 spans 12 residues. Deletions cut 4 bases from V and 4 bases from J, with 7 bases between. In DNA, the CDR3 is TGTGCCAGCAGTGGTCAGGGCTATGGCTACACCTTC. Its protein is CASSGQGYGYTF. Variable domain in full (rest from reference TRBV2 and TRBJ1-2): EPEVTQTPSHQVTQMGQEVILRCVPISNHLYFYWYRQILGQKVEFLVSFYNNEISEKSEIFDDQFSVERPDGSNFTLKIRSTKLEDSAMYFCASSGQGYGYTFGSGTRLTVV.

The sample holds one count of this clone. The chain links TRBV4-1 to TRBJ2-7; D not resolved. Germline CDR1 reads MGHRA; CDR2 reads YSYEKL. With 0 bases removed from V and 2 bases from J, the gap between germline ends came to 8 bases. The CDR3 is made up of 14 amino acids. CDR3 region: CASSQDGRAYEQYF. CDR3 coding DNA: TGCGCCAGCAGCCAAGACGGCCGAGCCTACGAGCAGTACTTC.

This chain connects TRBV11-3 to TRBJ2-1; D is uncertain. This CDR3 is 13 amino acids long. Germline CDR1 SGHNT, CDR2 YENEEA. V was clipped by 1 base and J by 10 bases, with 11 bases between them. The CDR3 loop is CASSLVSDQEQFF. The DNA for the CDR3 is TGTGCCAGCAGCTTAGTATCCGATCAAGAGCAGTTCTTC.

This clone was picked up a small number of times. The gene calls are TRBV14 and TRBJ2-3; a weak D match, TRBD1 (6 bases). The germline CDR1 and CDR2 sequences are SGHDN and FVKESK. The CDR3 runs to 16 residues. V dropped 7 bases and J dropped 1 base, with 18 bases sitting between them. The CDR3, as DNA: TGTGCCAGCACCAATCGGACAGCTATACGCACAGATACGCAGTATTTT. Protein sequence: CASTNRTAIRTDTQYF.

The rearrangement links TRBV2 to TRBJ2-3; 7 positions match TRBD2. Looked up from germline, CDR1 is SNHLY and CDR2 is FYNNEI. Losses at the gene ends were 8 bases for V and 5 bases for J; bases not matched to a gene: 7. The CDR3 is 13 residues long. The CDR3 DNA sequence: TGTGCCAGCGGGAGGGAAGAAGTAGATACGCAGTATTTT. Amino acids: CASGREEVDTQYF.

The rearrangement joins TRBV5-1 to TRBJ2-7; 8 nucleotides line up with TRBD2. Germline trimming cut 2 bases from V and 1 base from J; bases unmatched to any gene: 8. CDR1 is SGHRS and CDR2 is YFSETQ in the germline V gene. This CDR3 spans 16 amino acids. Written as DNA, the CDR3 is TGCGCCAGCAGCTTCACAACGGGGGGGAAATCCTACGAGCAGTACTTC. Translation gives CASSFTTGGKSYEQYF. The whole variable domain, filled in from reference TRBV5-1 and TRBJ2-7, reads KAGVTQTPRYLIKTRGQQVTLSCSPISGHRSVSWYQQTPGQGLQFLFEYFSETQRNKGNFPGRFSGRQFSNSRSEMNVSTLELGDSALYLCASSFTTGGKSYEQYFGPGTRLTVT.

The chain combines TRBV5-6 with TRBJ2-3; TRBD1 or TRBD2 may be the D gene (6 bases each). Trimming stripped 0 bases from V and 11 bases from J, with 22 bases between. This CDR3 is 16 amino acids long. Germline CDR1 reads SGHDT; CDR2 reads YYEEEE. The CDR3 spells CASSLAGGGQGLWQYF. The CDR3 DNA is TGTGCCAGCAGCTTGGCCGGGGGAGGTCAGGGGTTGTGGCAGTATTTT.

The chain links TRBV4-2 to TRBJ1-6; 7 nucleotides agree with TRBD1. Losses at the gene ends were 0 bases for V and 8 bases for J; bases not matched to a gene: 7. Germline CDR1 and CDR2: LGHNA and YNFKEQ. This CDR3 is built from 16 residues. CDR3 nucleotides: TGTGCCAGCAGCCAAGATCCGGGACAGTCCTATTCACCCCTCCACTTT. It codes for CASSQDPGQSYSPLHF.

The rearrangement links TRBV25-1 to TRBJ2-1; the match to TRBD2 covers 10 bases. There are 16 residues in the CDR3. V shed 1 base, J shed 8 bases, and the junction held 8 bases outside the gene matches. Per germline, CDR1 MGHDK and CDR2 SYGVNS. The CDR3 DNA is TGTGCCAGCAGTGAATGGGGTAGCGGGAGGCAGGATGAGCAGTTCTTC. The encoded protein is CASSEWGSGRQDEQFF.

This clone was detected only once. V usage is TRBV27 and J usage is TRBJ2-3; D uncertain. Germline V gene sequence: CDR1 MNHEY, CDR2 SMNVEV (reference sequence). CDR3 length: 12 amino acids. The V end was cut by 4 bases, the J end by 5 bases, with 7 bases between. For the CDR3, the DNA is TGTGCCAGCAGTTCCCTCGGAGATACGCAGTATTTT. Residues: CASSSLGDTQYF.

This clone occurred a few times. J is TRBJ1-5 and V is TRBV6-6; D unclear. The CDR3 spans 14 residues. Trimming took 2 bases from V and 1 from J, leaving 6 bases between them. Germline CDR1 MNHNY, CDR2 SVGAGI (reference sequence). Here the CDR3 DNA reads TGTGCCAGCAGTTACCGGGCCAGCAATCAGCCCCAGCATTTT. Translated, it gives CASSYRASNQPQHF.